This is a list of T cell receptor beta chains from one sample in a study of shared clonotypes between healthy human individuals. Profiled with immunoSEQ multiplex PCR; TCRdb holds only in-frame clones, not every one. The table shows 2,500,000 or so clones, with 80% to 95% occurring only once. The source material was naive CD4+ T cells from PBMCs. The receptors come from a man in his late teens or twenties in good health. Some clones in this sample may be carry-over from other donors' samples. CDR3s include the opening cysteine and the closing phenylalanine or tryptophan. D genes are given only for firm matches. Rows give clone size only sometimes, using once, few, many, or a class for an expanded clone.

v_call,clone_size,d_call,j_call,cdr3_nt,cdr3_aa
TRBV19,NA,NA,TRBJ2-5,TGTGCCAGTAGTATGAGAGGGGGAGAGACCCAGTACTTC,CASSMRGGETQYF
TRBV11-2,NA,NA,TRBJ2-5,TGTGCCAGCAGCTTAGATTTTGCCGAGACCCAGTACTTC,CASSLDFAETQYF
TRBV5-4,NA,NA,TRBJ2-7,TGTGCCAGCAGCCCGGGCCGGTCCTACGAGCAGTACTTC,CASSPGRSYEQYF
TRBV18,NA,NA,TRBJ2-2,TGTGCCAGCTCACTGTTGGGACCCCCTGTCACTGGGGAGCTGTTTTTT,CASSLLGPPVTGELFF
TRBV28,NA,NA,TRBJ1-5,TGTGCCAGCAGTACAGGAGGAAGCAATCAGCCCCAGCATTTT,CASSTGGSNQPQHF
TRBV4-3,NA,NA,TRBJ2-5,TGCGCCAGCAGCCAAGATGCGGACCAAGAGACCCAGTACTTC,CASSQDADQETQYF
TRBV7-2,NA,NA,TRBJ1-2,TGTGCCAGCAGCCCAGGAGGGCTCCTGAGGGGCTACACCTTC,CASSPGGLLRGYTF
TRBV28,few,TRBD1,TRBJ1-5,TGTGCCACTGCAGGGGGCGGCAATCAGCCCCAGCATTTT,CATAGGGNQPQHF
TRBV10-2,NA,NA,TRBJ2-6,TGCGCCAGCAGTCGGGGCCGGTACTCTGGGGCCAACGTCCTGACTTTC,CASSRGRYSGANVLTF
TRBV19,NA,TRBD1,TRBJ2-6,TGTGCCAGTAGCAGGGGGCTATTGTCTGGGGCCAACGTCCTGACTTTC,CASSRGLLSGANVLTF
TRBV4-1,NA,TRBD1,TRBJ2-1,TGCGCCAGCAGCCGTGGACAGGGGTACAATGAGCAGTTCTTC,CASSRGQGYNEQFF
TRBV15,NA,TRBD1,TRBJ2-7,TGTGCCACCAGCAGGGGTCCAGGGTGGCAGGGGGTGTCCTACGAGCAGTACTTC,CATSRGPGWQGVSYEQYF
TRBV12-5,NA,NA,TRBJ1-1,TGTGCTAGTGGTTTAGGAAGGGGATTAGCTTTCTTT,CASGLGRGLAFF
TRBV15,NA,TRBD2,TRBJ2-7,TGTGCCACCAGCAGAGCTCCGGGACTATCCCTCTACGAGCAGTACTTC,CATSRAPGLSLYEQYF